Listed below are T cell receptor beta chains from one sample, sequenced in a study of blood T cells in healthy people across ages. TCRdb ran MiXCR on the 5' RACE reads and lists one entry per CDR3 protein. The repertoire holds hundreds of thousands of distinct CDR3 sequences, with about 25% as singletons. The same data also contributed to another study, on T cells of mothers and their children.

The sequenced material came from blood. These receptors originate from a boy between 10 and 17 years old in good health. CDR3s include the opening cysteine and the closing phenylalanine or tryptophan. Fields, in order: V gene, J gene, clone size, D gene, CDR3 protein, CDR3 DNA. D genes are given only for firm matches. For some rows the clone size is stated as once, few or many, or as a class when expanded; others skip it.

v_gene: TRBV20-1
j_gene: TRBJ2-7
abundance: NA
d_gene: TRBD2
CDR3aa: CSASGTSASEQYF
CDR3nt: TGCAGTGCTAGTGGGACTAGCGCCAGCGAGCAGTACTTC

v_gene: TRBV28
j_gene: TRBJ1-2
abundance: few
d_gene: NA
CDR3aa: CASSPLNENYGYTF
CDR3nt: TGTGCCAGCAGCCCATTGAACGAAAACTATGGCTACACCTTC

v_gene: TRBV5-1
j_gene: TRBJ2-5
abundance: many
d_gene: TRBD1
CDR3aa: CASSDPDREETQYF
CDR3nt: TGCGCCAGCAGCGACCCGGACAGGGAAGAGACCCAGTACTTC

v_gene: TRBV29-1
j_gene: TRBJ2-5
abundance: NA
d_gene: NA
CDR3aa: CSVRGAQETQYF
CDR3nt: TGCAGCGTCCGGGGGGCTCAGGAGACCCAGTACTTC

v_gene: TRBV7-2
j_gene: TRBJ1-4
abundance: few
d_gene: NA
CDR3aa: CASSPRGGGSAPNEKLFF
CDR3nt: TGTGCCAGCAGCCCGCGGGGAGGGGGGTCGGCACCTAATGAAAAACTGTTTTTT

v_gene: TRBV4-1
j_gene: TRBJ2-5
abundance: few
d_gene: TRBD2
CDR3aa: CASSPQGLEETQYF
CDR3nt: TGCGCCAGCAGCCCCCAAGGACTAGAAGAGACCCAGTACTTC

v_gene: TRBV9
j_gene: TRBJ2-7
abundance: NA
d_gene: NA
CDR3aa: CASSVRQDFYEQYF
CDR3nt: TGTGCCAGCAGCGTGAGACAGGACTTCTACGAGCAGTACTTC

v_gene: TRBV18
j_gene: TRBJ1-1
abundance: NA
d_gene: TRBD1
CDR3aa: CASSPNRDSEAFF
CDR3nt: TGTGCCAGCTCACCAAACCGGGACAGTGAAGCTTTCTTT

v_gene: TRBV7-9
j_gene: TRBJ2-7
abundance: NA
d_gene: NA
CDR3aa: CASSSRDKVYEQYF
CDR3nt: TGTGCCAGCAGCTCGCGGGACAAAGTCTACGAGCAGTACTTC

v_gene: TRBV4-1
j_gene: TRBJ1-1
abundance: NA
d_gene: TRBD1
CDR3aa: CASSQSTGYTEAFF
CDR3nt: TGCGCCAGCAGCCAATCGACAGGGTACACTGAAGCTTTCTTT

v_gene: TRBV7-8
j_gene: TRBJ2-5
abundance: NA
d_gene: NA
CDR3aa: CASSLVGRGSVEETQYF
CDR3nt: TGTGCCAGCAGCTTAGTGGGGCGGGGTTCCGTGGAAGAGACCCAGTACTTC

v_gene: TRBV25-1
j_gene: TRBJ2-7
abundance: NA
d_gene: NA
CDR3aa: CASSGYGSTYEQYF
CDR3nt: TGTGCCAGCAGTGGTTATGGCAGCACCTACGAGCAGTACTTC

v_gene: TRBV7-2
j_gene: TRBJ2-1
abundance: NA
d_gene: TRBD2
CDR3aa: CASSLASGGVNEQFF
CDR3nt: TGTGCCAGCAGCTTAGCTAGCGGGGGAGTCAATGAGCAGTTCTTC

v_gene: TRBV29-1
j_gene: TRBJ2-7
abundance: few
d_gene: NA
CDR3aa: CSVEDTTPPYEQYF
CDR3nt: TGCAGCGTCGAGGACACTACCCCGCCCTACGAGCAGTACTTC

v_gene: TRBV4-3
j_gene: TRBJ2-1
abundance: NA
d_gene: NA
CDR3aa: CASSHKVGIPPHEQFF
CDR3nt: TGCGCCAGCAGCCATAAAGTAGGGATCCCCCCTCATGAGCAGTTCTTC

v_gene: TRBV29-1
j_gene: TRBJ2-5
abundance: few
d_gene: TRBD1
CDR3aa: CSVRSGTEETQYF
CDR3nt: TGCAGCGTCCGATCCGGGACAGAAGAGACCCAGTACTTC

v_gene: TRBV7-9
j_gene: TRBJ2-7
abundance: few
d_gene: NA
CDR3aa: CASSLLGGERSYEQYF
CDR3nt: TGTGCCAGCAGCTTATTGGGTGGGGAGCGATCCTACGAGCAGTACTTC

v_gene: TRBV28
j_gene: TRBJ2-7
abundance: NA
d_gene: NA
CDR3aa: CASTPRSGKGDYEQYF
CDR3nt: TGTGCCAGCACCCCACGGTCGGGGAAGGGGGACTACGAGCAGTACTTC

v_gene: TRBV9
j_gene: TRBJ2-3
abundance: few
d_gene: TRBD1
CDR3aa: CASSVEGQGLTDTQYF
CDR3nt: TGTGCCAGCAGCGTAGAGGGACAGGGCCTGACAGATACGCAGTATTTT

v_gene: TRBV5-1
j_gene: TRBJ2-7
abundance: few
d_gene: TRBD2
CDR3aa: CASSLALAGYTHEQYF
CDR3nt: TGCGCCAGCAGCTTGGCGCTAGCGGGATATACCCACGAGCAGTACTTC

v_gene: TRBV13
j_gene: TRBJ2-2
abundance: few
d_gene: NA
CDR3aa: CASSFSVSGELFF
CDR3nt: TGTGCCAGCAGCTTTTCGGTATCCGGGGAGCTGTTTTTT

v_gene: TRBV20-1
j_gene: TRBJ2-5
abundance: NA
d_gene: TRBD2
CDR3aa: CSAATSGRGETQYF
CDR3nt: TGCAGTGCTGCTACTAGCGGGAGAGGAGAGACCCAGTACTTC

v_gene: TRBV27
j_gene: TRBJ2-1
abundance: NA
d_gene: NA
CDR3aa: CASSWSTPLLDEQFF
CDR3nt: TGTGCCAGCAGTTGGTCCACCCCTCTTCTGGATGAGCAGTTCTTC

v_gene: TRBV20-1
j_gene: TRBJ1-2
abundance: few
d_gene: NA
CDR3aa: CSARFRKNDPAFGNYGYTF
CDR3nt: TGCAGTGCTAGATTTAGGAAAAACGACCCAGCCTTTGGTAACTATGGCTACACCTTC

v_gene: TRBV20-1
j_gene: TRBJ2-5
abundance: NA
d_gene: NA
CDR3aa: CSVDTRGETQYF
CDR3nt: TGCAGTGTAGACACACGAGGGGAGACCCAGTACTTC

v_gene: TRBV5-1
j_gene: TRBJ2-5
abundance: few
d_gene: TRBD2
CDR3aa: CASSLRPSGEGETQYF
CDR3nt: TGCGCCAGCAGCTTGAGGCCTAGCGGGGAAGGAGAGACCCAGTACTTC

v_gene: TRBV7-9
j_gene: TRBJ1-1
abundance: NA
d_gene: NA
CDR3aa: CASSVGSEAFF
CDR3nt: TGTGCCAGCAGCGTCGGTTCTGAAGCTTTCTTT

v_gene: TRBV20-1
j_gene: TRBJ1-2
abundance: few
d_gene: NA
CDR3aa: CSAPNGETYGYTF
CDR3nt: TGCAGTGCCCCGAATGGGGAAACCTATGGCTACACCTTC

v_gene: TRBV29-1
j_gene: TRBJ1-4
abundance: NA
d_gene: NA
CDR3aa: CSVAGLGKLFF
CDR3nt: TGCAGCGTTGCCGGCCTCGGGAAACTGTTTTTT

v_gene: TRBV7-6
j_gene: TRBJ2-5
abundance: NA
d_gene: NA
CDR3aa: CASSLGPSVTIQETQYF
CDR3nt: TGTGCCAGCAGCTTAGGGCCGTCCGTGACAATCCAAGAGACCCAATACTTC

v_gene: TRBV10-3
j_gene: TRBJ2-1
abundance: few
d_gene: NA
CDR3aa: CAISDPTGPSSYNEQFF
CDR3nt: TGTGCCATCAGTGATCCAACAGGACCGAGCTCCTACAATGAGCAGTTCTTC

v_gene: TRBV4-3
j_gene: TRBJ1-4
abundance: many
d_gene: NA
CDR3aa: CASSQDWGQGGEKLFF
CDR3nt: TGCGCCAGCAGCCAGGATTGGGGGCAGGGTGGGGAAAAACTGTTTTTT

v_gene: TRBV10-3
j_gene: TRBJ2-6
abundance: few
d_gene: NA
CDR3aa: CAIAADSGANVLTF
CDR3nt: TGTGCCATAGCTGCGGACTCTGGGGCCAACGTCCTGACTTTC

v_gene: TRBV7-8
j_gene: TRBJ2-6
abundance: NA
d_gene: NA
CDR3aa: CASSLGTTGANVLTF
CDR3nt: TGTGCCAGCAGCTTAGGCACCACTGGGGCCAACGTCCTGACTTTC

v_gene: TRBV6-6
j_gene: TRBJ1-4
abundance: few
d_gene: NA
CDR3aa: CASSYGTISEKLFF
CDR3nt: TGTGCCAGCAGTTACGGGACTATTAGCGAAAAACTGTTTTTT

v_gene: TRBV5-5
j_gene: TRBJ2-1
abundance: few
d_gene: TRBD1
CDR3aa: CASSLAGEMGTGMPNEQFF
CDR3nt: TGTGCCAGCAGCTTGGCTGGGGAGATGGGGACAGGGATGCCGAATGAGCAGTTCTTC

v_gene: TRBV9
j_gene: TRBJ2-2
abundance: NA
d_gene: TRBD1
CDR3aa: CASSVVAGGETGELFF
CDR3nt: TGTGCCAGCAGCGTAGTGGCAGGGGGCGAAACCGGGGAGCTGTTTTTT